The sequence of this T cell receptor beta chain was determined in a study of T cells after yellow fever vaccination. Whole-study context: Low-cell-number fractions underwent preparation using SMART-Seq v4 Ultra Low Input. Study-level results: A faster peak, day 5 versus 15, was reached by the weaker secondary response. Some clonotypes, a small share, were shared between CD4 and CD8 compartments.

In TCRdb, the 5' RACE reads were re-called with MiXCR into one record per CDR3 protein. Counted here are about 430,000 distinct CDR3 sequences, 15% to 20% occurring once; the ten biggest clones make up 18%. This clonotype was picked up many times. The antigen is not known. The CDR3 runs to 17 residues. The germline CDR1 and CDR2 sequences are SGHRS and YFSETQ. With V trimmed by 3 bases and J by 3 bases, 5 bases remained unmatched. The V call is TRBV5-1, the J call TRBJ2-1; 14 bases match TRBD2. The source is a man younger than 35 who received the YFV17D yellow fever vaccine. The input for sequencing was PBMCs, taken before the yellow fever booster vaccination. The CDR3 DNA sequence: TGCGCCAGCAGCTATTCCGGGACTAGCGGGGGCTACAATGAGCAGTTCTTC. Translated, it gives CASSYSGTSGGYNEQFF.